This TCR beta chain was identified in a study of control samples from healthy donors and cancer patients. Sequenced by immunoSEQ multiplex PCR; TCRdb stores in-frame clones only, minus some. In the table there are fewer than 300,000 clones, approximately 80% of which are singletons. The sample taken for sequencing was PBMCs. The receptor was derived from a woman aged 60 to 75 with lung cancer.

DNA for the CDR3: TGTGCCAGCAGCTTAGCGAAGCGAAAGGGGACGGATACGCAGTATTTT. Translating gives CASSLAKRKGTDTQYF. The chain employs TRBV13 and TRBJ2-3; D is tentatively TRBD1 or TRBD2 (5 bases each). V lost 1 base and J lost 6, with 17 bases in between. Germline V CDR1 and CDR2: PRHDT, FYEKMQ (reference sequence). The CDR3 totals 16 residues.